This T cell receptor (beta chain) came from a study of shared clonotypes between healthy human individuals. CD45RO negativity and positive selection for CCR7 defined naive CD8 cells, a population that excluded terminally differentiated effector memory CD45RA+ cells. CDR3 size: 16 residues. CDR1 MRHNA and CDR2 SNTAGT come from the germline V gene. V was trimmed by 3 bases and J by 1 base, leaving 13 bases between them. Deep-level assay runs were performed. Profiled with immunoSEQ multiplex PCR; TCRdb holds only in-frame clones, not every one. The sample holds under 1 million clones, approximately 96% seen once.

The origin of this receptor is a man aged 25-40 years in good health. Sequencing used naive CD8+ T cells sorted from blood. The gene calls are TRBV6-4 and TRBJ2-1; D may be TRBD2 (5 bases). The CDR3 nucleotides are TGTGCCAGCAGTGAGTCGTGGGAGAGGTCCTACAATGAGCAGTTCTTC. It encodes CASSESWERSYNEQFF.